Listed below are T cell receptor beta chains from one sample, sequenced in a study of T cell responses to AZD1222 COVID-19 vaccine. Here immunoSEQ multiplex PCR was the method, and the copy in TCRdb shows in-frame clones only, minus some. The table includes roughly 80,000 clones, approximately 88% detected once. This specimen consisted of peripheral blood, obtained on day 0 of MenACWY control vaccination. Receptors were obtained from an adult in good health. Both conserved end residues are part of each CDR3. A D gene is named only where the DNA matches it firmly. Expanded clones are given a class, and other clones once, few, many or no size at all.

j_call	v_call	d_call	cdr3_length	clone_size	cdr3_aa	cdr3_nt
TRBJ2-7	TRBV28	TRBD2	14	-	CASRTSGGLAEQYF	TGTGCCAGCAGGACTAGCGGGGGGCTGGCCGAGCAGTACTTC
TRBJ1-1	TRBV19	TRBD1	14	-	CASSRKEGASEAFF	TGTGCCAGTAGTCGAAAGGAGGGGGCGAGTGAAGCTTTCTTT
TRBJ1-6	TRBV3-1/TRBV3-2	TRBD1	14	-	CASSRDRGNSPLHF	TGTGCCAGCAGCCGGGACAGGGGTAATTCACCCCTCCACTTT
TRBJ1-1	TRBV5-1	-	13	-	CASSLVPGPEAFF	TGCGCCAGCAGCTTGGTCCCGGGTCCCGAAGCTTTCTTT
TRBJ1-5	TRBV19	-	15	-	CASSIRGASNQPQHF	TGTGCCAGTAGTATAAGGGGGGCCAGCAATCAGCCCCAGCATTTT
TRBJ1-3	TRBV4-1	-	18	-	CASSQDPGLLVRGNTIYF	TGCGCCAGCAGCCAAGATCCCGGGCTACTTGTACGGGGAAACACCATATATTTT
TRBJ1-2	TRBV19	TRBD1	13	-	CASSAQGAYGYTF	TGTGCCAGTAGTGCCCAGGGGGCCTATGGCTACACCTTC
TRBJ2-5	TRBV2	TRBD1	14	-	CASSRQGAGETQYF	TGTGCCAGCAGCCGACAGGGGGCTGGAGAGACCCAGTACTTC
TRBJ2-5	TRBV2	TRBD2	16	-	CASSERGGAGWETQYF	TGTGCCAGCAGTGAGCGGGGGGGCGCGGGTTGGGAGACCCAGTACTTC
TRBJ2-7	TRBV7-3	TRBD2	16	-	CASSRHRAGGRYEQYF	TGTGCCAGCAGCCGCCACCGAGCGGGGGGGCGATACGAGCAGTACTTC
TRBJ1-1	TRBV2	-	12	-	CASDQGDTEAFF	TGTGCCAGCGATCAGGGCGACACTGAAGCTTTCTTT
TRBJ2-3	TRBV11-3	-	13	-	CASSLATADTQYF	TGTGCCAGCAGCTTAGCCACGGCAGATACGCAGTATTTT
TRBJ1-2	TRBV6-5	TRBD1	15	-	CASSYDGQGAYGYTF	TGTGCCAGCAGTTACGACGGACAGGGGGCGTATGGCTACACCTTC
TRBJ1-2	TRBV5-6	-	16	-	CASSLFGQFDNYGYTF	TGTGCCAGCAGCTTGTTCGGTCAGTTTGATAACTATGGCTACACCTTC
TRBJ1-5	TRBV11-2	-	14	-	CASSSGGSNQPQHF	TGTGCCAGCAGCTCGGGCGGGAGCAATCAGCCCCAGCATTTT
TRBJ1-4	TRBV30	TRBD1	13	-	CAWKGTGVEKLFF	TGTGCCTGGAAAGGGACAGGGGTGGAAAAACTGTTTTTT
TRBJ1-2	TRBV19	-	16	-	CASSIKTAREGYGYTF	TGTGCCAGTAGTATTAAGACCGCCAGGGAGGGCTATGGCTACACCTTC
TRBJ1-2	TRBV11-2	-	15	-	CASSSGSPPGGGYTF	TGTGCCAGCAGCTCCGGAAGTCCTCCTGGCGGCGGCTACACCTTC
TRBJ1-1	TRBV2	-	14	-	CASKEWQMNTEAFF	TGTGCCAGCAAAGAGTGGCAGATGAACACTGAAGCTTTCTTT
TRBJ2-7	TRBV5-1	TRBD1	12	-	CASSHLTGEQYF	TGCGCCAGCAGCCACCTGACAGGGGAGCAGTACTTC
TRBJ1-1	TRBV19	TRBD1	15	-	CASSPSTGGNTEAFF	TGTGCCAGTAGTCCCTCGACAGGGGGGAACACTGAAGCTTTCTTT
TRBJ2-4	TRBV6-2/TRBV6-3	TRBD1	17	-	CASSTARGQGAKNIQYF	TGTGCCAGCAGTACGGCAAGGGGGCAGGGGGCCAAAAACATTCAGTACTTC
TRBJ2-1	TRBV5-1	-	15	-	CASSLTGTSYNEQFF	TGCGCCAGCAGCTTGACCGGGACCTCCTACAATGAGCAGTTCTTC
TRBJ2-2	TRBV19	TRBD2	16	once	CASSIGGGRNTGELFF	TGTGCCAGTAGTATAGGCGGGGGGCGAAACACCGGGGAGCTGTTTTTT
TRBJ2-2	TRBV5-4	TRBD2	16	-	CASRPEAGGPTGELFF	TGTGCCAGCAGACCGGAAGCGGGGGGGCCAACCGGGGAGCTGTTTTTT
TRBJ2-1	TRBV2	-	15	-	CASSEVIPAYNEQFF	TGTGCCAGCAGTGAAGTGATCCCGGCTTACAATGAGCAGTTCTTC
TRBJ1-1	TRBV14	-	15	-	CASSHEYPIFPEAFF	TGTGCCAGCAGCCACGAGTACCCTATATTCCCTGAAGCTTTCTTT
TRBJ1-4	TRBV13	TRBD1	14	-	CASSLGTGAEKLFF	TGTGCCAGCAGCTTGGGGACAGGGGCTGAAAAACTGTTTTTT
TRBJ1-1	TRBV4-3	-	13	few	CASSQQQNTEAFF	TGCGCCAGCAGCCAACAACAGAACACTGAAGCTTTCTTT
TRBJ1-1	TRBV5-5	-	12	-	CASSPRGTEAFF	TGTGCCAGCAGCCCGCGGGGAACTGAAGCTTTCTTT
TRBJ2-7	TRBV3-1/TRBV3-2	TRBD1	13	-	CASSRGTGFEQYF	TGTGCCAGCAGCCGAGGGACAGGGTTCGAGCAGTACTTC
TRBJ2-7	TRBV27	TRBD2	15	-	CASSFRLGGDYEQYF	TGTGCCAGCAGTTTTCGCCTGGGGGGGGATTACGAGCAGTACTTC
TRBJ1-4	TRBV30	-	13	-	CAWRQGVEEKLFF	TGTGCCTGGAGGCAGGGTGTAGAGGAAAAACTGTTTTTT
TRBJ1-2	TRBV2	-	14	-	CASSPEGRGYGYTF	TGTGCCAGCAGTCCTGAGGGTCGAGGCTATGGCTACACCTTC
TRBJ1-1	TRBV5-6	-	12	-	CASTSGATQAFF	TGTGCCAGCACGAGTGGGGCAACTCAAGCTTTCTTT
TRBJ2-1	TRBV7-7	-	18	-	CASSLATGFASSYNEQFF	TGTGCTAGCAGCTTAGCGACAGGTTTTGCTAGCTCCTACAATGAGCAGTTCTTC